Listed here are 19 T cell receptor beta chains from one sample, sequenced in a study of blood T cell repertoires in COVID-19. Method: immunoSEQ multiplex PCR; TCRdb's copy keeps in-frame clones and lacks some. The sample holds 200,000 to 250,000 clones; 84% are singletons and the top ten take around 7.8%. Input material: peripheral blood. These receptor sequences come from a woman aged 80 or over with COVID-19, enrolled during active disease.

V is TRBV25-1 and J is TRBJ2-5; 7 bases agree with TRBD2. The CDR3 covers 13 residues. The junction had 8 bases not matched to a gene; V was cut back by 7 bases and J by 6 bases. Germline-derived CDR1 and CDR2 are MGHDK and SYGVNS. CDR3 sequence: CASTRGSGQTQYF. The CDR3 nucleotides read TGTGCCAGCACGCGCGGGAGCGGCCAGACCCAGTACTTC.

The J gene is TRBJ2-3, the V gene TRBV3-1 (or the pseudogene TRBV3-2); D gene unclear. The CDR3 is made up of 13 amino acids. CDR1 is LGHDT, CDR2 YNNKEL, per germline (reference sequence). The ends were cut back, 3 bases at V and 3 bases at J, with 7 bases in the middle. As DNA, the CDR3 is TGTGCCAGCAGCCATCCCGTAACAGATACGCAGTATTTT. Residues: CASSHPVTDTQYF.

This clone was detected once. DNA of the CDR3: TGTGCCAGCAGTGTACCTCAGGGACTCGACAATCAGCCCCAGCATTTT. It yields the protein CASSVPQGLDNQPQHF. The J gene is TRBJ1-5, the V gene TRBV28; tentatively, D is TRBD1 (5 bases). The length of the CDR3 is 16 residues. Germline V gives CDR1 MDHEN, CDR2 SYDVKM. V was cut by 5 bases and J by 3 bases, with 17 bases left in between.

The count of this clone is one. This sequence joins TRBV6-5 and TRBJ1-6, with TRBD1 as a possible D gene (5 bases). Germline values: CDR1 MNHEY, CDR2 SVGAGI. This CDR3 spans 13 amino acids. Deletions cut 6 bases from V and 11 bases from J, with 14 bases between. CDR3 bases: TGTGCCAGCAGGGGGGAGGGCAGGACACCCCTCCACTTT. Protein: CASRGEGRTPLHF.

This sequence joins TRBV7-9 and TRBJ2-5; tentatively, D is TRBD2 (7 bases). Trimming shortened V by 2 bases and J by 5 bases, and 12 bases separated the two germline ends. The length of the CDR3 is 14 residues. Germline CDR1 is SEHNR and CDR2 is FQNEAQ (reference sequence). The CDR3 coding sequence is TGTGCCAGCAGCTTAACGGGGGGCTTCGAGACCCAGTACTTC. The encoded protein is CASSLTGGFETQYF.

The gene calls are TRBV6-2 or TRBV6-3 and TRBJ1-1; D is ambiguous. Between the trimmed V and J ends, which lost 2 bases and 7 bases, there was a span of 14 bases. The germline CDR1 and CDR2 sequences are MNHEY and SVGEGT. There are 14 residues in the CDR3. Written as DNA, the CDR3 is TGTGCCAGCAGTTACATGGACGGTCGGGGTGAAGCTTTCTTT. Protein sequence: CASSYMDGRGEAFF.

CDR3 nucleotide sequence: TGCAGCGTCCAGGGGGTTGGGGGAGAGACCCAGTACTTC. It encodes CSVQGVGGETQYF. This chain connects TRBV29-1 to TRBJ2-5, with 7 bases identical to TRBD1. The CDR3 spans 13 residues. CDR1 is SQVTM and CDR2 is ANQGSEA in the germline V gene. After removal of 6 bases from V and 4 bases from J, the junction contained 8 bases not matched to a gene.

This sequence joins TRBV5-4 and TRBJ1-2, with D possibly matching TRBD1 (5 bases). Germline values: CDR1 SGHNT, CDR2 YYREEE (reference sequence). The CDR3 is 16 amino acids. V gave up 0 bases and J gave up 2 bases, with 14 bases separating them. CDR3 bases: TGTGCCAGCAGCTTGGCCCCGACAGTCCGAAACTATGGCTACACCTTC. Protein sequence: CASSLAPTVRNYGYTF. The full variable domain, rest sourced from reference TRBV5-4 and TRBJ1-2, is ETGVTQSPTHLIKTRGQQVTLRCSSQSGHNTVSWYQQALGQGPQFIFQYYREEENGRGNFPPRFSGLQFPNYSSELNVNALELDDSALYLCASSLAPTVRNYGYTFGSGTRLTVV.

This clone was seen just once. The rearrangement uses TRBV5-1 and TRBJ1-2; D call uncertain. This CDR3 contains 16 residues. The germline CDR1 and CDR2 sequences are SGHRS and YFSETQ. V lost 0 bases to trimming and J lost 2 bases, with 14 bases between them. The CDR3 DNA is TGCGCCAGCAGCTTGGTCTTATCCAGATTCAACTATGGCTACACCTTC. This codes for CASSLVLSRFNYGYTF.

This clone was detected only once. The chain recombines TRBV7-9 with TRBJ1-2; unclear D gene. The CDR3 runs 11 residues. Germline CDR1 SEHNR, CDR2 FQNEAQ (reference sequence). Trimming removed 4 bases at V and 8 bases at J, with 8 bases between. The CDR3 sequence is CASSSGSGYTF. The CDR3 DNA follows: TGTGCCAGCAGCTCTGGGAGCGGCTACACCTTC.

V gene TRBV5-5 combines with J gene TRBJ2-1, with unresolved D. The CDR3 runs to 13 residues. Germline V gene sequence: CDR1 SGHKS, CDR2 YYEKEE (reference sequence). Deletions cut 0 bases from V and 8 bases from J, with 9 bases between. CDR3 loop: CASSLGLNDEQFF. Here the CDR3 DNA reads TGTGCCAGCAGCTTGGGACTTAATGATGAGCAGTTCTTC.

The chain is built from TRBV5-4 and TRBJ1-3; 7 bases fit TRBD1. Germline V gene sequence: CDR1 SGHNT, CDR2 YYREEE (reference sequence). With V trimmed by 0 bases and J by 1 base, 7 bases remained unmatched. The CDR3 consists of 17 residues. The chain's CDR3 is CASSLDRGGISGNTIYF. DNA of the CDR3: TGTGCCAGCAGCTTGGACAGGGGAGGAATATCTGGAAACACCATATATTTT.

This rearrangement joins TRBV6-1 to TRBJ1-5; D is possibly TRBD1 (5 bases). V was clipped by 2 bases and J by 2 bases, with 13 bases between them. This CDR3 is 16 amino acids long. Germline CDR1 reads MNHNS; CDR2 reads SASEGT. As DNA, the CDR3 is TGTGCCAGCAGTGAAAACACAGTGACAGGCAATCAGCCCCAGCATTTT. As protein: CASSENTVTGNQPQHF.

The CDR3 loop reads CASSRDRGEKLFF. CDR3 DNA: TGTGCCAGCAGCCGGGACAGGGGTGAAAAACTGTTTTTT. The chain has TRBV6-4 and TRBJ1-4; the match to TRBD1 covers 10 bases. Germline-derived CDR1 and CDR2 are MRHNA and SNTAGT. CDR3 size: 13 residues. V gave up 6 bases and J gave up 7 bases; unmatched junction bases: 2.

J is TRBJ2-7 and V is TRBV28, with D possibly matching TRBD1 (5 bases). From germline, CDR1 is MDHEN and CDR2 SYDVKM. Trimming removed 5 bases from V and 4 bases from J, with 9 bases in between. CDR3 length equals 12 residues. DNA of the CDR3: TGTGCCAGCAGTATCAGGGTATACGAGCAGTACTTC. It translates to CASSIRVYEQYF.

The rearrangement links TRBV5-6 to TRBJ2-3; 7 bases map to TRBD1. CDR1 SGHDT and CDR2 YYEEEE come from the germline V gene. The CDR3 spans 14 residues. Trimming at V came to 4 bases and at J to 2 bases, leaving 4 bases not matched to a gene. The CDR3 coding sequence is TGTGCCAGCAGCACGGGACAGACCACAGATACGCAGTATTTT. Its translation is CASSTGQTTDTQYF.

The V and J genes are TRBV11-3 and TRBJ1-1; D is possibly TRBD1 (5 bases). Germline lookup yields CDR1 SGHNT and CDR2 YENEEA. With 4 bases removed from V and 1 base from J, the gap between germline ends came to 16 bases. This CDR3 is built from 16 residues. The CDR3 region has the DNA TGTGCCAGCAGCTACCCGGCAGGGCGAAGGAACACTGAAGCTTTCTTT. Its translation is CASSYPAGRRNTEAFF. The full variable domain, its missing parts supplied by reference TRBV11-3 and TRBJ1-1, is EAGVVQSPRYKIIEKKQPVAFWCNPISGHNTLYWYLQNLGQGPELLIRYENEEAVDDSQLPKDRFSAERLKGVDSTLKIQPAELGDSAVYLCASSYPAGRRNTEAFFGQGTRLTVV.

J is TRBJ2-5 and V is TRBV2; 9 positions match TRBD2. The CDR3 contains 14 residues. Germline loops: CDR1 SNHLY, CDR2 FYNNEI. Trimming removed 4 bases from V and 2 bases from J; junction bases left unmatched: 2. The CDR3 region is CASSGSGGQETQYF. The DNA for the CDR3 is TGTGCCAGCAGTGGTAGCGGGGGACAAGAGACCCAGTACTTC.

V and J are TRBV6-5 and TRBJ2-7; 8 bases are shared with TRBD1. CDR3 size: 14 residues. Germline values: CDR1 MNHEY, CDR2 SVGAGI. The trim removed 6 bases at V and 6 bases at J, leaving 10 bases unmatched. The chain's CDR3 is CASSDGDRSSEQYF. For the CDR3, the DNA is TGTGCCAGCAGCGACGGGGACAGGTCGAGCGAGCAGTACTTC.